This passage covers 22 T cell receptor beta chains from one sample sequenced in a study of OX40 agonist ivuxolimab in advanced cancers. Libraries were prepared by immunoSEQ multiplex PCR; TCRdb keeps only in-frame clonotypes and omits some of them. Among 71,000 or so clones listed, over 75% were seen once. This material consisted of CD4+ or CD8+ T cells sorted from blood, taken in a trial of the OX40 agonist ivuxolimab. These receptor sequences come from an adult with an advanced solid tumor such as melanoma, head and neck, liver or kidney cancer.

V and J are TRBV27 and TRBJ1-1; D ambiguous. The CDR3 contains 13 residues. From germline, CDR1 is MNHEY and CDR2 SMNVEV (reference sequence). The V end lost 2 bases, the J end lost 3 bases, and 7 bases lay between the germline ends. This CDR3 is CASSLNRYTEAFF. CDR3 in DNA: TGTGCCAGCAGTTTAAATCGGTACACTGAAGCTTTCTTT.

This chain joins TRBV6-1 and TRBJ2-7; D is possibly TRBD2 (6 bases). Trimming took 5 bases from V and 1 from J, leaving 12 bases between them. The V gene's germline CDR1 is MNHNS and CDR2 SASEGT. This CDR3 region has 14 residues. The CDR3 sequence: CASSRLAKSYEQYF. CDR3 sequence (DNA): TGTGCCAGCAGTCGGCTAGCGAAATCCTACGAGCAGTACTTC.

The gene calls are TRBV14 and TRBJ2-2, with 10 bases that match TRBD1. J was trimmed by 3 bases and V by 5 bases; bases with no gene match: 6. CDR3 length equals 16 residues. Germline V gene lookup returns CDR1 SGHDN and CDR2 FVKESK. CDR3 DNA: TGTGCCAGCAGCGCCCTGGGGACAGGGGACACCGGGGAGCTGTTTTTT. Its protein product is CASSALGTGDTGELFF.

This chain connects TRBV5-6 to TRBJ2-3; D is possibly TRBD2 (6 bases). The CDR3 sequence is 15 residues long. Germline CDR1 and CDR2: SGHDT and YYEEEE. V gave up 3 bases and J gave up 0 bases, with 11 bases separating them. The CDR3 DNA reads TGTGCCAGCAGCTGGGGACTGTCTAGCACAGATACGCAGTATTTT. This sequence encodes CASSWGLSSTDTQYF. Filled out from reference TRBV5-6 and TRBJ2-3, the complete variable domain reads DAGVTQSPTHLIKTRGQQVTLRCSPKSGHDTVSWYQQALGQGPQFIFQYYEEEERQRGNFPDRFSGHQFPNYSSELNVNALLLGDSALYLCASSWGLSSTDTQYFGPGTRLTVL.

The rearrangement joins TRBV7-3 to TRBJ1-2; a possible D gene is TRBD1 (6 bases). Trimming took off 5 bases at V and 8 bases at J, with 15 bases between the two ends. The CDR3 spans 13 residues. CDR1 is SGHTA and CDR2 is FQGTGA in the germline V gene. CDR3 loop: CASSGTGAEGYTF. The CDR3 nucleotides read TGTGCCAGCAGCGGGACGGGGGCGGAGGGCTACACCTTC. Variable domain in full (rest from reference TRBV7-3 and TRBJ1-2): GAGVSQTPSNKVTEKGKYVELRCDPISGHTALYWYRQSLGQGPEFLIYFQGTGAADDSGLPNDRFFAVRPEGSVSTLKIQRTERGDSAVYLCASSGTGAEGYTFGSGTRLTVV.

This clone was counted a few times. The V call is TRBV20-1, the J call TRBJ1-1, with a weak D call TRBD1 (6 bases). Germline CDR1 is DFQATT and CDR2 is SNEGSKA (reference sequence). The CDR3 is 11 amino acids. V lost 4 bases and J 8 bases, leaving 11 bases between the germline ends. DNA of the CDR3: TGCAGTGCTAAGGACAGCTGGGAAGCTTTCTTT. This gives the protein CSAKDSWEAFF.

The chain carries TRBV5-1 and TRBJ2-2, with 9 positions matching TRBD1. The germline V gene has CDR1 SGHRS and CDR2 YFSETQ. CDR3 length: 15 residues. Trimming cost V 4 bases and J 5 bases; bases outside gene matches: 6. CDR3 DNA sequence: TGCGCCAGCAGCCTACAGGGGGCGCAGACCGGGGAGCTGTTTTTT. It encodes CASSLQGAQTGELFF.

The gene calls are TRBV2 and TRBJ2-1, with 8 positions matching TRBD2. V gave up 7 bases and J gave up 5 bases; unmatched junction bases: 4. This CDR3 is built from 13 residues. CDR1 and CDR2 (germline): SNHLY, FYNNEI. CDR3: CASKTSGNNEQFF. The CDR3 coding sequence is TGTGCCAGCAAAACTAGCGGAAACAATGAGCAGTTCTTC. The variable domain in full, completed from reference TRBV2 and TRBJ2-1, reads EPEVTQTPSHQVTQMGQEVILRCVPISNHLYFYWYRQILGQKVEFLVSFYNNEISEKSEIFDDQFSVERPDGSNFTLKIRSTKLEDSAMYFCASKTSGNNEQFFGPGTRLTVL.

The rearrangement joins TRBV7-3 to TRBJ2-6, with D possibly TRBD2 on 5 matching bases. V lost 5 bases to trimming and J lost 11 bases, with 16 bases between them. Germline CDR1 and CDR2: SGHTA and FQGTGA. The CDR3 contains 14 residues. The CDR3 reads CASSQPGVRDVLTF. The CDR3 bases are TGTGCCAGCAGCCAGCCCGGGGTAAGGGACGTCCTGACTTTC.

This clone was recorded only once. Here the CDR3 DNA reads TGTGCCAGCAGTGATCCTGCAGCCCAGGGACGGTACGAGCAGTACGTC. Its protein product is CASSDPAAQGRYEQYV. The chain recombines TRBV6-1 with TRBJ2-7; D is possibly TRBD1 or TRBD2 (5 bases each). Germline assignment: CDR1 MNHNS and CDR2 SASEGT. Trimming cost V 3 bases and J 4 bases, with 19 bases left between them. CDR3 size: 16 residues.

As DNA, the CDR3 is TGCGCCAGCAGCCCAACGACTTCGGCTAGAGCTGGAAACACCATATATTTT. It encodes CASSPTTSARAGNTIYF. The chain combines TRBV5-1 with TRBJ1-3; the D is unclear. The CDR3 covers 17 residues. V lost 4 bases and J lost 2, with 19 bases in between. Germline lookup yields CDR1 SGHRS and CDR2 YFSETQ.

This sequence joins TRBV7-3 and TRBJ2-3; the D gene is possibly TRBD2 (6 bases). Germline CDR1 and CDR2: SGHTA and FQGTGA. Trimming removed 1 base from V and 5 bases from J, with 10 bases in between. This CDR3 region has 14 residues. The DNA of the CDR3 is TGTGCCAGCAGCTTAAAAGCGGGTGGAGATACGCAGTATTTT. Translated, it gives CASSLKAGGDTQYF.

This clone appeared a single time. V usage is TRBV5-4 and J usage is TRBJ2-7, with 8 positions matching TRBD2. The CDR3 sequence is 14 residues long. Losses at the gene ends were 4 bases for V and 3 bases for J; bases not matched to a gene: 6. Germline lookup yields CDR1 SGHNT and CDR2 YYREEE (reference sequence). Written as DNA, the CDR3 is TGTGCCAGCAGCCTCCCGGGACTAGGCTACGAGCAGTACTTC. Translation gives CASSLPGLGYEQYF.

This chain links TRBV18 with TRBJ1-5, with D possibly being TRBD1 (5 bases). This CDR3 has 16 amino acids. Deletions cut 5 bases from V and 0 bases from J, with 14 bases between. CDR1 and CDR2 from the germline V gene are KGHSH and LQKENI. The chain's CDR3 is CASSSVGGSSNQPQHF. Here the CDR3 DNA reads TGTGCCAGCTCATCAGTCGGGGGTAGTAGCAATCAGCCCCAGCATTTT.

V and J are TRBV19 and TRBJ1-3, with D possibly being TRBD1 (5 bases). The CDR3 runs to 14 residues. The ends were cut back, 9 bases at V and 2 bases at J, with 14 bases in the middle. The germline V gene has CDR1 LNHDA and CDR2 SQIVND (reference sequence). The CDR3 DNA is TGTGCCAGCCGATCAGGGAGGGCTGGAAACACCATATATTTT. The encoded protein is CASRSGRAGNTIYF. Together with reference TRBV19 and TRBJ1-3, the CDR3 gives the full variable domain: DGGITQSPKYLFRKEGQNVTLSCEQNLNHDAMYWYRQDPGQGLRLIYYSQIVNDFQKGDIAEGYSVSREKKESFPLTVTSAQKNPTAFYLCASRSGRAGNTIYFGEGSWLTVV.

V gene TRBV5-1 combines with J gene TRBJ2-5, with D perhaps TRBD2 (6 bases). Per germline, CDR1 SGHRS and CDR2 YFSETQ. CDR3 length equals 12 residues. Trimming cost V 7 bases and J 5 bases, with 12 bases left between them. The chain's CDR3 is CASAPGGETQYF. In DNA form, the CDR3 reads TGCGCCAGCGCCCCAGGAGGGGAGACCCAGTACTTC.

This clone was recorded a few times. This rearrangement joins TRBV7-8 to TRBJ1-3, with D uncertain. The CDR3 contains 13 residues. The germline V gene has CDR1 SGHVS and CDR2 FQNEAQ. V lost 3 bases to trimming and J lost 4 bases, with 7 bases between them. In DNA, the CDR3 is TGTGCCAGCAGCTTGGGCAGGGGAAACACCATATATTTT. Amino acid sequence: CASSLGRGNTIYF.

The genes are TRBV10-3 and TRBJ2-3, with 15 bases that match TRBD2. The CDR3 length is 19 residues. Germline V gene lookup returns CDR1 ENHRY and CDR2 SYGVKD. Germline trimming cut 3 bases from V and 4 bases from J; bases unmatched to any gene: 11. The CDR3 region has the DNA TGTGCCATCAGTGACAGGGGACTAGCGGGGGGCCGCCACGCAGATACGCAGTATTTT. As protein: CAISDRGLAGGRHADTQYF.

The chain links TRBV20-1 to TRBJ2-1, with D possibly TRBD1 on 5 matching bases. V shed 8 bases and J shed 12 bases, with 17 bases lying between them. The CDR3 totals 11 residues. Per the germline V gene, CDR1 is DFQATT and CDR2 is SNEGSKA (reference sequence). The CDR3 sequence is CSFGQGLGQFF. DNA of the CDR3: TGCAGTTTTGGACAAGGTTTGGGGCAGTTCTTC.

This clone was picked up a small number of times. The rearrangement joins TRBV28 to TRBJ1-2; D call uncertain. CDR1 and CDR2 (germline): MDHEN, SYDVKM. The CDR3 has 12 residues. The ends were cut back, 6 bases at V and 2 bases at J, with 7 bases in the middle. The CDR3 nucleotides read TGTGCCAGCAGCCCGTCAAACTATGGCTACACCTTC. It encodes CASSPSNYGYTF.

This clone was seen just once. The gene calls are TRBV5-1 and TRBJ2-3; D is uncertain. V gave up 0 bases and J gave up 6 bases, with 11 bases separating them. The germline gives CDR1 SGHRS, CDR2 YFSETQ. This CDR3 contains 14 residues. The CDR3: CASSLGTVTDTQYF. The CDR3 nucleotides read TGCGCCAGCAGCTTGGGAACGGTAACTGATACGCAGTATTTT. Together with reference TRBV5-1 and TRBJ2-3, the CDR3 gives the full variable domain: KAGVTQTPRYLIKTRGQQVTLSCSPISGHRSVSWYQQTPGQGLQFLFEYFSETQRNKGNFPGRFSGRQFSNSRSEMNVSTLELGDSALYLCASSLGTVTDTQYFGPGTRLTVL.

As concerns this clone: A junction end diverges from the germline sequence, so it may reflect a read error. V gene TRBV15 combines with J gene TRBJ2-7; 8 bases are a match to TRBD1. The CDR3 sequence is 14 residues long. Germline values: CDR1 LNHNV, CDR2 YYDKDF (reference sequence). Here the CDR3 DNA reads TGTGCCACCAGCGGAGAACAGGGGGTGGGGGAGCAGTACTTC. Its translation: CATSGEQGVGEQYF.